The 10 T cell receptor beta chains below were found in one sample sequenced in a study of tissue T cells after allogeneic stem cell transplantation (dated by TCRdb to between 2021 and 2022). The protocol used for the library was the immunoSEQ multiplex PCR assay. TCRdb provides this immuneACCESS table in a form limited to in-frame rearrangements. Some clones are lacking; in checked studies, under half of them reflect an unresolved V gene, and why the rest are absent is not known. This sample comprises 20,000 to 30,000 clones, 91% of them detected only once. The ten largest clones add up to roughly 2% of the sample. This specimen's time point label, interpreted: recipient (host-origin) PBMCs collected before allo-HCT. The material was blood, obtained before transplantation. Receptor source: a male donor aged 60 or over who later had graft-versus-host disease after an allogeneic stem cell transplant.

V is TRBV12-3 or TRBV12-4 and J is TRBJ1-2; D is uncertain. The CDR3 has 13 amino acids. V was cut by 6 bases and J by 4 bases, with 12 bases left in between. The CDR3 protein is CASSHTSGYGYTF. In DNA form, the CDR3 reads TGTGCCAGCAGCCATACCTCTGGCTATGGCTACACCTTC.

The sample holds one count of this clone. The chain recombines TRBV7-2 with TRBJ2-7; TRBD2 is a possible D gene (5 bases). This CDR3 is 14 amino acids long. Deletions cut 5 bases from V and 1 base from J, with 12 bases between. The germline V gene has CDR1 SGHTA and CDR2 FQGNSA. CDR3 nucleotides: TGTGCCAGCAGCCTGGACTCGGCTTCCTACGAGCAGTACTTC. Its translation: CASSLDSASYEQYF.

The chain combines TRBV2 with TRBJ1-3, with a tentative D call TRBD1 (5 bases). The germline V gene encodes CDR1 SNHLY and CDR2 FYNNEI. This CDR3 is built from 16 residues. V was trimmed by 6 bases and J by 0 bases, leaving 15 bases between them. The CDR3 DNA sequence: TGTGCCAGCAGGATGGACGGGGGAGCCTCTGGAAACACCATATATTTT. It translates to CASRMDGGASGNTIYF. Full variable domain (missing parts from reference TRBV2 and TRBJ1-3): EPEVTQTPSHQVTQMGQEVILRCVPISNHLYFYWYRQILGQKVEFLVSFYNNEISEKSEIFDDQFSVERPDGSNFTLKIRSTKLEDSAMYFCASRMDGGASGNTIYFGEGSWLTVV.

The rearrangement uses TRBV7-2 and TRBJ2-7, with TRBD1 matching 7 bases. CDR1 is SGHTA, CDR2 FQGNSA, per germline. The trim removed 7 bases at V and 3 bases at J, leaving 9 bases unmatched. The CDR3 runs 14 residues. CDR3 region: CASNRQGLDYEQYF. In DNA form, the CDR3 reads TGTGCCAGCAACCGACAGGGCCTAGACTACGAGCAGTACTTC.

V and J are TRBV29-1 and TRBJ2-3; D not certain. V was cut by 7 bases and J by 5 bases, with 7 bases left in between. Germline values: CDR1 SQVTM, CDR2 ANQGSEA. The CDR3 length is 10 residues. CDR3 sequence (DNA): TGCAGCGCTTATAAAGATACGCAGTATTTT. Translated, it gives CSAYKDTQYF.

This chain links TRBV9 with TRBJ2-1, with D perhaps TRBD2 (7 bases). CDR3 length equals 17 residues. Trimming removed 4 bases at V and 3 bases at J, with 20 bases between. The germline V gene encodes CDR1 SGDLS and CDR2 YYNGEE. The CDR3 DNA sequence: TGTGCCAGCAGCCTGATCGATCGGGGGGCCGACTACAATGAGCAGTTCTTC. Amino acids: CASSLIDRGADYNEQFF.

CDR3 coding DNA: TGTGCCTGGAAGGGAATTTCCTCTGGAAACACCATATATTTT. This codes for CAWKGISSGNTIYF. This chain uses TRBV30 with TRBJ1-3; D remains ambiguous. Germline values: CDR1 GTSNPN, CDR2 SVGIG (reference sequence). The CDR3 covers 14 residues. V shed 4 bases and J shed 0 bases, with 10 bases lying between them. The full variable domain, with the rest looked up from reference TRBV30 and TRBJ1-3, is SQTIHQWPATLVQPVGSPLSLECTVEGTSNPNLYWYRQAAGRGLQLLFYSVGIGQISSEVPQNLSASRPQDRQFILSSKKLLLSDSGFYLCAWKGISSGNTIYFGEGSWLTVV.

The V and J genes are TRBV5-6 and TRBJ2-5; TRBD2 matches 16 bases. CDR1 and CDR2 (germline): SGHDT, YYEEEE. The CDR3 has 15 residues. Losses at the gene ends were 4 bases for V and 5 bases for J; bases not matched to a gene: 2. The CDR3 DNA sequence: TGTGCCAGCAGCACGGGACTAGCGGGAGGGGAGACCCAGTACTTC. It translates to CASSTGLAGGETQYF. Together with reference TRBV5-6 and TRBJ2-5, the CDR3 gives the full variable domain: DAGVTQSPTHLIKTRGQQVTLRCSPKSGHDTVSWYQQALGQGPQFIFQYYEEEERQRGNFPDRFSGHQFPNYSSELNVNALLLGDSALYLCASSTGLAGGETQYFGPGTRLLVL.

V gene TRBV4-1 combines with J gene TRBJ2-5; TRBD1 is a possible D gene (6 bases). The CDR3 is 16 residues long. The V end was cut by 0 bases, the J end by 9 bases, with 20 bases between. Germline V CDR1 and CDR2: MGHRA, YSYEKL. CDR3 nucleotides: TGCGCCAGCAGCCAAGATCTTCAGGGGAGTGGTCGGCCCCAGTACTTC. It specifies CASSQDLQGSGRPQYF.

The CDR3 protein is CASNVGSYGYTF. The CDR3 nucleotides read TGTGCCAGCAATGTGGGAAGCTATGGCTACACCTTC. This chain connects TRBV28 to TRBJ1-2; D not resolved. Trimming shortened V by 7 bases and J by 4 bases, and 10 bases separated the two germline ends. The V gene's germline CDR1 is MDHEN and CDR2 SYDVKM. This CDR3 region has 12 residues.